The 8 T cell receptor beta chains listed next were all sequenced from one sample in a study of PD-1 blockade in classical Hodgkin lymphoma. Data came from immunoSEQ multiplex PCR; TCRdb stores just in-frame clones and leaves some out. Of 75,000 to 100,000 clones listed, approximately 80% were seen once; the top ten hold roughly 16%. In every patient, relapse followed autologous stem cell transplantation, while exposure to brentuximab vedotin differed. Sequences were derived from peripheral blood mononuclear cells (PBMCs), sampled before the second cycle of nivolumab. The receptors originated from a human donor with classical Hodgkin lymphoma.

The chain is built from TRBV6-5 and TRBJ1-1; 7 positions agree with TRBD1. Germline CDR1 MNHEY, CDR2 SVGAGI. The CDR3 sequence is 14 residues long. Trimming cost V 6 bases and J 4 bases; bases outside gene matches: 8. CDR3 loop: CASRPGTDRTEAFF. DNA of the CDR3: TGTGCCAGCAGACCGGGGACAGATCGCACTGAAGCTTTCTTT.

The genes are TRBV7-9 and TRBJ2-7; the match to TRBD1 covers 8 bases. The germline gives CDR1 SEHNR, CDR2 FQNEAQ (reference sequence). After removal of 5 bases from V and 6 bases from J, the junction contained 9 bases not matched to a gene. The CDR3 is 14 amino acids. Written as DNA, the CDR3 is TGTGCCAGCAGCCCCCCGGACAGGGAAGGCGAGCAGTACTTC. Protein: CASSPPDREGEQYF.

The CDR3 DNA sequence: TGTGCCAGTAGTATAGACAATACAGGGGTAGCGCGGGAGCAGTACTTC. It yields the protein CASSIDNTGVAREQYF. The V gene is TRBV19, the J gene TRBJ2-7; 7 nucleotides agree with TRBD1. The germline V gene has CDR1 LNHDA and CDR2 SQIVND (reference sequence). V lost 0 bases, J lost 7 bases, and 12 bases stayed unmatched. The CDR3 consists of 16 residues. Full variable domain (rest looked up from reference TRBV19 and TRBJ2-7): DGGITQSPKYLFRKEGQNVTLSCEQNLNHDAMYWYRQDPGQGLRLIYYSQIVNDFQKGDIAEGYSVSREKKESFPLTVTSAQKNPTAFYLCASSIDNTGVAREQYFGPGTRLTVT.

The rearrangement joins TRBV7-2 to TRBJ1-4; D gene ambiguous. The CDR3 is made up of 15 amino acids. Trimming stripped 5 bases from V and 0 bases from J, with 10 bases between. Germline V gene data show CDR1 as SGHTA and CDR2 as FQGNSA. CDR3 nucleotides: TGTGCCAGCAGCGCCGACGGTGCAACTAATGAAAAACTGTTTTTT. Encoded protein: CASSADGATNEKLFF.

This chain links TRBV11-2 with TRBJ2-1; 8 nucleotides match TRBD2. The V gene's germline CDR1 is SGHAT and CDR2 FQNNGV. The CDR3 sequence is 17 residues long. Trimming removed 1 base from V and 2 bases from J; junction bases left unmatched: 7. In nucleotides, the CDR3 is TGTGCCAGCAGCTTAGTGCCCCCAGCGGGGGCCTACAATGAGCAGTTCTTC. Protein product: CASSLVPPAGAYNEQFF.

The rearrangement joins TRBV6-6 to TRBJ2-7, with 9 bases aligning to TRBD2. CDR3 length: 15 amino acids. Unmatched junction bases numbered 6, after V lost 2 bases and J lost 4 bases. Germline V CDR1 and CDR2: MNHNY, SVGAGI (reference sequence). CDR3 DNA sequence: TGTGCCAGCAGTTACCACGGGCTAGCGGGGTACGAGCAGTACTTC. Translation gives CASSYHGLAGYEQYF.

The chain recombines TRBV5-1 with TRBJ2-7, with TRBD1 as a possible D gene (7 bases). CDR1 and CDR2 from the germline V gene are SGHRS and YFSETQ. V shed 5 bases and J shed 3 bases, with 18 bases lying between them. CDR3 length: 15 residues. CDR3 DNA sequence: TGCGCCAGCAGGCGGGAAGGGACAGCCGACTACGAGCAGTACTTC. Translated, it gives CASRREGTADYEQYF.

A few counts support this clone. The chain carries TRBV9 and TRBJ1-4; D is perhaps TRBD1 (6 bases). This CDR3 has 16 amino acids. V lost 0 bases to trimming and J lost 7 bases, with 16 bases between them. Per germline, CDR1 SGDLS and CDR2 YYNGEE. DNA for the CDR3: TGTGCCAGCAGCGTAGTCTCCGGGACAAAAGGTGAAAAACTGTTTTTT. Encoded protein: CASSVVSGTKGEKLFF.